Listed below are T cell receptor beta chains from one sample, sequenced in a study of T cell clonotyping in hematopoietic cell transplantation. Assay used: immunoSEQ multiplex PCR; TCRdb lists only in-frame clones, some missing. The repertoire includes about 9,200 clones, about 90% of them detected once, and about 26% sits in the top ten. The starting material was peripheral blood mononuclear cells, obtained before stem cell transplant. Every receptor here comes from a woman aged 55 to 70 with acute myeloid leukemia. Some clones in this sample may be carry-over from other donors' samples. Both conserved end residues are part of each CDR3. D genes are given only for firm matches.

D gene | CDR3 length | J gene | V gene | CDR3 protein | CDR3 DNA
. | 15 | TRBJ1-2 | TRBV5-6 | CASSLAEVQVYGYTF | TGTGCCAGCAGCTTGGCCGAGGTACAGGTGTATGGCTACACCTTC
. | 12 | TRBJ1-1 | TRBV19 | CASSILNAEAFF | TGTGCCAGTAGTATCTTGAACGCTGAAGCTTTCTTT
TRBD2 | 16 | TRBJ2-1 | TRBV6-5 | CASSYSGGFSYNEQFF | TGTGCCAGCAGTTATTCGGGGGGTTTCTCCTACAATGAGCAGTTCTTC
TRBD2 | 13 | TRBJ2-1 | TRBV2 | CASALAAYNEQFF | TGTGCCAGCGCACTAGCGGCCTACAATGAGCAGTTCTTC
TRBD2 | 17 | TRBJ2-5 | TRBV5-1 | CASSPIGLAGGVETQYF | TGCGCCAGCAGCCCAATAGGACTAGCGGGAGGTGTGGAGACCCAGTACTTC
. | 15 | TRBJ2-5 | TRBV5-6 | CASSLVLGGFETQYF | TGTGCCAGCAGCTTGGTGTTGGGGGGTTTTGAGACCCAGTACTTC
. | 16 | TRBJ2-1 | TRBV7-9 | CASSESSASSYNEQFF | TGTGCCAGCAGCGAGTCTAGCGCGTCCTCCTACAATGAGCAGTTCTTC
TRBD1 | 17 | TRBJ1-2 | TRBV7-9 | CASSRTGGGRTNYGYTF | TGTGCCAGCAGCCGAACAGGGGGGGGGAGAACTAACTATGGCTACACCTTC
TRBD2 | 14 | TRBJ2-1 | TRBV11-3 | CASTTSGRLNEQFF | TGTGCCAGCACCACTAGCGGGAGGCTCAATGAGCAGTTCTTC
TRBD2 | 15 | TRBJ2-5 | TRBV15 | CATSKRTSGGETQYF | TGTGCCACCAGCAAGCGGACTAGCGGGGGAGAGACCCAGTACTTC
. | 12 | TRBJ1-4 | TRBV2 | CATSVGTEKLFF | TGTGCCACCTCCGTTGGAACTGAAAAACTGTTTTTT
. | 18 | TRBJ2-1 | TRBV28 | CASRMGPRAEWVVDEQFF | TGTGCCAGCAGAATGGGTCCTCGAGCGGAGTGGGTAGTGGATGAGCAGTTCTTC
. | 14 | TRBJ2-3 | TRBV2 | CASSDDGYTDTQYF | TGTGCCAGCAGTGACGACGGGTACACAGATACGCAGTATTTT
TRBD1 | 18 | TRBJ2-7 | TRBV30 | CAWSVAPFGTGFSYEQYF | TGTGCCTGGAGTGTCGCCCCCTTTGGGACAGGGTTCTCCTACGAGCAGTACTTC